The entry that follows covers one TCR beta chain sequence. Antigen unknown. Stated time point: week 47, end of study. Doses of 300 ug of mutant IDH1 20-mer peptide were given with topical imiquimod. Across weeks 1, 3, 5, 7, 11, 15, 19 and 23, patients received a vaccination each time, eight in all. Donors harbored newly found WHO grade 3 or 4 IDH1-mutant, ATRX-lost astrocytomas. V was clipped by 10 bases and J by 0 bases, with 15 bases between them. This CDR3 has 14 residues. Germline V lookup: CDR1 MNHEY, CDR2 SVGAGI. These data belong to a study of a mutant IDH1 vaccine in newly diagnosed glioma. Across the study: The first vaccination came 4-6 weeks after radiotherapy alone, or with temozolomide cycles.

Profiled with immunoSEQ multiplex PCR; TCRdb holds only in-frame clones, not every one. Of around 50,000 clones in the sample, approximately 84% were seen once. The receptor was derived from a woman in her twenties or thirties with glioma. Some clones in this sample may be carry-over from other donors' samples. This sequence joins TRBV6-5 and TRBJ1-1, with D uncertain. This material consisted of PBMCs, taken from a glioma patient whose treatment included an IDH1 peptide vaccine. Here the CDR3 DNA reads TGTGCCACCCAAAAGACACACATGAACACTGAAGCTTTCTTT. It yields the protein CATQKTHMNTEAFF.